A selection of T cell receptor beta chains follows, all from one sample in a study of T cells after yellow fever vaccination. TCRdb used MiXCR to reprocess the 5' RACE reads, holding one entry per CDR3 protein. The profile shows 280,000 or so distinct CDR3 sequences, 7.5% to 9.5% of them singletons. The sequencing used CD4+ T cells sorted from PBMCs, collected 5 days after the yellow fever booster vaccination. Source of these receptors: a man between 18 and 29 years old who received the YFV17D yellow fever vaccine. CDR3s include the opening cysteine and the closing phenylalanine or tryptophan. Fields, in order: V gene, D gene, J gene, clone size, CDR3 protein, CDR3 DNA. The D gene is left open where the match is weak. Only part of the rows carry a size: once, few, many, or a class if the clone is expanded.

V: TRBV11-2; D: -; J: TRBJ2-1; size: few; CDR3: CASSPPAGQSSYNEQFF; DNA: TGTGCCAGCAGCCCCCCAGCGGGTCAAAGCTCCTACAATGAGCAGTTCTTC
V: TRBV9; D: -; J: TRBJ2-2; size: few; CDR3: CASSGRVYTGELFF; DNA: TGTGCCAGCAGCGGCAGGGTCTACACCGGGGAGCTGTTTTTT
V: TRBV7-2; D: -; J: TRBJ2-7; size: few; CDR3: CASSCGRANSYEQYF; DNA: TGTGCCAGCAGCTGCGGCAGGGCTAACTCCTACGAGCAGTACTTC
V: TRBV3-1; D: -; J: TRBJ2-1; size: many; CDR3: CASSQGAGLGNEQFF; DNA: TGTGCCAGCAGCCAAGGGGCAGGGCTTGGCAATGAGCAGTTCTTC
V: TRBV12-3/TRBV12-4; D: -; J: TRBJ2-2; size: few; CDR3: CASSFSGFRTGELFF; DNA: TGTGCCAGCAGTTTCTCGGGATTTAGAACCGGGGAGCTGTTTTTT
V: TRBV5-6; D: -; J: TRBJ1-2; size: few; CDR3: CASSFVYGYTF; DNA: TGTGCCAGCAGCTTTGTCTATGGCTACACCTTC
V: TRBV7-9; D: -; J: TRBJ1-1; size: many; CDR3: CASSYSGTEAFF; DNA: TGTGCCAGCAGCTACAGCGGCACTGAAGCTTTCTTT
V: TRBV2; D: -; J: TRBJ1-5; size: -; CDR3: CASSGTGASLLNQPQHF; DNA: TGTGCCAGCAGTGGAACGGGGGCATCCCTCCTCAATCAGCCCCAGCATTTT
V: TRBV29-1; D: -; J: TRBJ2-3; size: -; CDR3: CSVVRGADTQYF; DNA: TGCAGCGTTGTACGCGGGGCCGATACGCAGTATTTT
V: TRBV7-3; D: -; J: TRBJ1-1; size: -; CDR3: CASSLTSGGNTEAFF; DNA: TGTGCCAGCAGCTTAACATCCGGTGGGAACACTGAAGCTTTCTTT
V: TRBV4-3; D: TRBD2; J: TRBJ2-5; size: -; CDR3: CASSPTSGGGETQYF; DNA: TGCGCCAGCAGCCCGACTAGCGGGGGAGGGGAGACCCAGTACTTC
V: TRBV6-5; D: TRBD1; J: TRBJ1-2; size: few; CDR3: CASSYWDRNGYTF; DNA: TGTGCCAGCAGTTACTGGGACAGGAATGGCTACACCTTC
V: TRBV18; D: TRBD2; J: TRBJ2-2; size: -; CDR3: CASSPITAGGPDTGELFF; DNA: TGTGCCAGCTCACCGATTACGGCGGGGGGGCCGGACACCGGGGAGCTGTTTTTT
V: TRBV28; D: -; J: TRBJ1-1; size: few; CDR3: CASIRAGTEAFF; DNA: TGTGCCAGCATCCGCGCCGGAACTGAAGCTTTCTTT
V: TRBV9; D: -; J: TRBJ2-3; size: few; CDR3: CASSVGFLTDTQYF; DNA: TGTGCCAGCAGCGTGGGCTTCTTGACAGATACGCAGTATTTT
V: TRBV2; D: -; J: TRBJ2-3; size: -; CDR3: CASTLGGLADTDTQYF; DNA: TGTGCCAGCACCCTAGGGGGGCTAGCGGACACAGATACGCAGTATTTT
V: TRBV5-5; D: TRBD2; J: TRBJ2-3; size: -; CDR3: CASKRLAGFADTQYF; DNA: TGTGCCAGCAAACGGCTAGCGGGGTTCGCAGATACGCAGTATTTT
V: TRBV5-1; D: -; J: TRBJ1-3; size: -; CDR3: CASSSEGNTIYF; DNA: TGCGCCAGCAGCTCCGAGGGAAACACCATATATTTT
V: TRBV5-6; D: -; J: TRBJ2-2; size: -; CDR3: CASSWGSAGTTGERFF; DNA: TGTGCCAGCAGCTGGGGGTCGGCGGGGACCACCGGGGAGCGTTTTTTT
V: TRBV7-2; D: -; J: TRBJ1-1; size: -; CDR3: CASNPDWLEAFF; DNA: TGTGCCAGCAACCCCGATTGGCTTGAAGCTTTCTTT
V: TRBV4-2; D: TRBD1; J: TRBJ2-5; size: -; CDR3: CASSQETGVGETQYF; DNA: TGTGCCAGCAGCCAAGAGACAGGGGTGGGGGAGACCCAGTACTTC
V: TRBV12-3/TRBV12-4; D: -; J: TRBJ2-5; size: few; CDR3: CASSRSGVRETQYF; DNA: TGTGCCAGCAGCCGCTCCGGGGTCCGAGAGACCCAGTACTTC
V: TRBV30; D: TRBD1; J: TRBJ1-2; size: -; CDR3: CAWSRSGTGMISYGYTF; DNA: TGTGCCTGGAGCCGATCCGGGACAGGGATGATAAGCTATGGCTACACCTTC
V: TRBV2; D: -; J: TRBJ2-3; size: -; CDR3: CASSALWDTQYF; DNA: TGTGCCAGCAGTGCCCTTTGGGATACGCAGTATTTT
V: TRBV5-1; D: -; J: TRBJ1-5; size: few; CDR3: CASSLDPMGGNQPQHF; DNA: TGCGCCAGCAGCTTGGATCCAATGGGGGGCAATCAGCCCCAGCATTTT
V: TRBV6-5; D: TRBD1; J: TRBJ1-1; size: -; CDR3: CASRPADRVGAFF; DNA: TGTGCCAGCAGGCCCGCGGACAGGGTGGGAGCTTTCTTT
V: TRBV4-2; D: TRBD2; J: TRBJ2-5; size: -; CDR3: CASSLNNNNGGGETQYF; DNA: TGTGCCAGCAGCCTCAACAACAATAACGGGGGAGGGGAGACCCAGTACTTC
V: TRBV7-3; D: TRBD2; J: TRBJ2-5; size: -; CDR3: CASSLRLAGSQETQYF; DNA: TGTGCCAGCAGCCTGCGACTAGCGGGTTCACAAGAGACCCAGTACTTC
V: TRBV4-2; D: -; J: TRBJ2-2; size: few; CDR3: CASRGGAETGELFF; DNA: TGTGCCAGCAGGGGGGGCGCGGAAACCGGGGAGCTGTTTTTT
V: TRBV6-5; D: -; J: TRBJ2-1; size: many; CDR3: CASSYSMAAADNEQFF; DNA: TGTGCCAGCAGTTACTCGATGGCAGCGGCCGACAATGAGCAGTTCTTC
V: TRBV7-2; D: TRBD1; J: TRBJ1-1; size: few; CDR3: CASSLTGQVNTEAFF; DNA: TGTGCCAGCAGCCTAACAGGACAGGTTAACACTGAAGCTTTCTTT
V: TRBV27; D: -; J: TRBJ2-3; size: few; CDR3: CASSSARTDTQYF; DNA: TGTGCCAGCAGTTCCGCTAGAACAGATACGCAGTATTTT
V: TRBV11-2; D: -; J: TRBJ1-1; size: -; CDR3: CASSLGAAKAYPEAFF; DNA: TGTGCCAGCAGCTTAGGGGCGGCAAAAGCATATCCAGAAGCTTTCTTT
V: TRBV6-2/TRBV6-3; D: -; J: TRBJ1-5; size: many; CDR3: CASSYLRRPQHF; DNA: TGTGCCAGCAGTTACTTGCGGAGGCCCCAGCATTTT
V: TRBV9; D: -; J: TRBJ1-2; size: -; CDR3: CASSPRGAGRDGYTF; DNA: TGTGCCAGCAGCCCCAGAGGGGCAGGTAGGGATGGCTACACCTTC
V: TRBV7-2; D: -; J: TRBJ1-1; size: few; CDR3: CASSLDPGHTEAFF; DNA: TGTGCCAGCAGCTTAGATCCAGGCCACACTGAAGCTTTCTTT
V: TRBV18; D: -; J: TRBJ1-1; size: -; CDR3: CASSPVWGAEGTEAFF; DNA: TGTGCCAGCTCACCTGTATGGGGGGCGGAAGGCACTGAAGCTTTCTTT
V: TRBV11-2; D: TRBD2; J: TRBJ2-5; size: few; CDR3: CASSLDPWTSGGPVFTQYF; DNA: TGTGCCAGCAGCTTAGACCCCTGGACTAGCGGGGGGCCAGTCTTTACCCAGTACTTC
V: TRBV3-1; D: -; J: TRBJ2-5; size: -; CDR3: CASSPTGAVVHPYF; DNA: TGTGCCAGCAGCCCCACCGGCGCAGTAGTTCACCCCTACTTC
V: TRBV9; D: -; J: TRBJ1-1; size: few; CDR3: CASSVVGETEAFF; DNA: TGTGCCAGCAGCGTAGTGGGGGAAACTGAAGCTTTCTTT
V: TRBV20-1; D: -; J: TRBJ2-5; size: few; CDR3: CSARSYPQETQYF; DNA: TGCAGTGCTCGTTCCTATCCCCAAGAGACCCAGTACTTC
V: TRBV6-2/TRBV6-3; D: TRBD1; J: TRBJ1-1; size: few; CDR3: CASIIRGTVPEAFF; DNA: TGTGCCAGCATCATAAGGGGGACAGTCCCTGAAGCTTTCTTT
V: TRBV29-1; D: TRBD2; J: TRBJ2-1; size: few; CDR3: CSADPGGDEQFF; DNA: TGCAGCGCCGACCCCGGGGGGGATGAGCAGTTCTTC
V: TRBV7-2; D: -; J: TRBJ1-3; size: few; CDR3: CASSLVTGSGNTIYF; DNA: TGTGCCAGCAGCTTAGTTACGGGGTCTGGAAACACCATATATTTT
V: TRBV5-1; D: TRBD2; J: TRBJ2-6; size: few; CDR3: CASSLLAGGGANVLTF; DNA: TGCGCCAGCAGCTTGCTAGCGGGGGGCGGGGCCAACGTCCTGACTTTC
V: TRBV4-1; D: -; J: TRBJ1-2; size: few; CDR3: CASSPQEGSIYGYTF; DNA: TGCGCCAGCAGCCCGCAAGAGGGCAGTATCTATGGCTACACCTTC
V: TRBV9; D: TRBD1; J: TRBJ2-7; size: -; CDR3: CASSSHGQGTYEQYF; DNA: TGTGCCAGCAGCTCACACGGACAGGGGACCTACGAGCAGTACTTC
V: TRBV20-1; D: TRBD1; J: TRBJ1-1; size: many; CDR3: CSALQGQGRTEAFF; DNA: TGCAGTGCTCTTCAGGGACAGGGCAGGACTGAAGCTTTCTTT
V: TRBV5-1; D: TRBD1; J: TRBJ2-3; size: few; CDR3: CASSRGQGQVSTDTQYF; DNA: TGCGCCAGCAGCCGCGGACAGGGCCAGGTGAGCACAGATACGCAGTATTTT
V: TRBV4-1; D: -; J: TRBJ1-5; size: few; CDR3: CASSQEGTQPQHF; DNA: TGCGCCAGCAGCCAAGAGGGGACTCAGCCCCAGCATTTT
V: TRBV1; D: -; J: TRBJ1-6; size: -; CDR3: CTSSQDSSYNSPLHF; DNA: TGCACCAGCAGCCAAGACAGCTCCTATAATTCACCCCTCCACTTT
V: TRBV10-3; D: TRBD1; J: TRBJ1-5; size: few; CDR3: CAISETGVQPQHF; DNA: TGTGCCATCAGTGAAACAGGGGTCCAGCCCCAGCATTTT
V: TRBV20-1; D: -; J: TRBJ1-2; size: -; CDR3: CSARDPRTANYGYTF; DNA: TGCAGTGCTAGAGATCCAAGGACAGCTAACTATGGCTACACCTTC
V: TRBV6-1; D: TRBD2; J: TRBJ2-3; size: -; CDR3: CASSATSGARDTQYF; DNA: TGTGCCAGCAGCGCGACTAGCGGGGCCCGGGATACGCAGTATTTT
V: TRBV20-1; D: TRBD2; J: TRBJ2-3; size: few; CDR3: CSASGTSGGHPSTDTQYF; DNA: TGCAGTGCCTCCGGGACTAGCGGGGGGCACCCCAGCACAGATACGCAGTATTTT